The clone carrying this T cell receptor beta chain appeared a few times. The CDR3 consists of 13 residues. Deletions cut 0 bases from V and 3 bases from J, with 6 bases between. CDR1 is SGDLS, CDR2 YYNGEE, per germline. The entry originates in a study of shared clonotypes between healthy human individuals. Study summary: Donor ages ranged 18 to 49 years: a couple of women, a few men.

Running of the assay took place at deep level. The table came from immunoSEQ multiplex PCR; TCRdb's copy has only in-frame clones and leaves some out. The table includes over a million clones, around three quarters detected once. The source of this sequence is a man aged 18 to 29 in good health. Some clones in this sample may be carry-over from other donors' samples. This sequence joins TRBV9 and TRBJ1-1; D not certain. Specimen: memory CD4+ T cells from PBMCs. Subset described: CD45RA-negative fraction. CDR3 sequence reads: CASSVATHTEAFF. For the CDR3, the DNA is TGTGCCAGCAGCGTAGCCACACACACTGAAGCTTTCTTT.